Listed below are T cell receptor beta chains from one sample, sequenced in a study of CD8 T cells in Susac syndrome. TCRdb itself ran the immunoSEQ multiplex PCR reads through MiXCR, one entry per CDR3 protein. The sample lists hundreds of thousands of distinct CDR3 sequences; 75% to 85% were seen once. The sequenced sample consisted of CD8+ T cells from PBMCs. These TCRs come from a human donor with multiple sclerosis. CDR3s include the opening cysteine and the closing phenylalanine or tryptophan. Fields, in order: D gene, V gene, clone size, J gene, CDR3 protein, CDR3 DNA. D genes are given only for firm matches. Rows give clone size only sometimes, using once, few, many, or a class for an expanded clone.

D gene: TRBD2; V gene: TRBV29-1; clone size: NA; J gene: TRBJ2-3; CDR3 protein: CSVAFSGRGFDTQYF; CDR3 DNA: TGCAGCGTTGCCTTTAGCGGGAGGGGGTTCGATACGCAGTATTTT
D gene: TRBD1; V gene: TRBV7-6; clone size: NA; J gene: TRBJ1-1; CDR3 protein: CASSLGDRGGTNTEAFF; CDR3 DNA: TGTGCCAGCAGCTTAGGGGACAGGGGGGGAACGAACACTGAAGCTTTCTTT
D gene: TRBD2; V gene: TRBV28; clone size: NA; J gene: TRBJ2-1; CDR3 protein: CASSSPHSGGYNEQFF; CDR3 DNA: TGTGCCAGCAGTTCCCCTCATAGCGGGGGGTACAATGAGCAGTTCTTC
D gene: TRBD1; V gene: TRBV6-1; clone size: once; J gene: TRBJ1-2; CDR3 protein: CASSGYRDRGPVAYGYTF; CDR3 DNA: TGTGCCAGCAGTGGATACCGGGACAGGGGACCCGTAGCCTATGGCTACACCTTC
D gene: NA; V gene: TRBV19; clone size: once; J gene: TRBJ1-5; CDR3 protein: CASSMGHQGPENQPQHF; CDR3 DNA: TGTGCCAGTAGTATGGGGCATCAGGGGCCGGAAAATCAGCCCCAGCATTTT
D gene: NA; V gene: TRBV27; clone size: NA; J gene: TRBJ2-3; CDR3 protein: CASSLLGGENADTQYF; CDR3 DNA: TGTGCCAGCAGTTTGTTGGGGGGAGAGAATGCAGATACGCAGTATTTT
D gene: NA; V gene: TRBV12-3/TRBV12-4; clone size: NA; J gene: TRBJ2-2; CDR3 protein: CASSANTAKDFSQNTGELFF; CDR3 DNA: TGTGCCAGCAGTGCCAACACCGCCAAGGACTTCTCACAGAACACCGGGGAGCTGTTTTTT
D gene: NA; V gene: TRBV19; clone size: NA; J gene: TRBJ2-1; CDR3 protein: CASSTQPSSYNEQFF; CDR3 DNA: TGTGCCAGTAGTACCCAACCGAGCTCCTACAATGAGCAGTTCTTC
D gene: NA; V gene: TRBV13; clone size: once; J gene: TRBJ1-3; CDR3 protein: CASSPPNGNTIYF; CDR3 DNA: TGTGCCAGCAGCCCCCCTAACGGAAACACCATATATTTT
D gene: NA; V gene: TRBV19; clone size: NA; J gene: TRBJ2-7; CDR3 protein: CATLGTPSYEQYF; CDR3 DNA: TGTGCCACTCTCGGGACGCCGTCCTACGAGCAGTACTTC
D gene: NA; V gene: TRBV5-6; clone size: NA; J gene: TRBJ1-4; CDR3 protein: CASSLTGNGKLFF; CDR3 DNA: TGTGCCAGCAGCTTAACAGGGAACGGGAAACTGTTTTTT
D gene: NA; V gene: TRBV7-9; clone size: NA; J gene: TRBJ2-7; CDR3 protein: CATGWRAYEQYF; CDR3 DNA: TGTGCCACCGGATGGCGAGCCTACGAGCAGTACTTC
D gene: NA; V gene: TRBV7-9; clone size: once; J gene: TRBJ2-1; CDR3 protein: CASSFGQGATDEQFF; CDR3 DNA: TGTGCCAGCAGCTTCGGGCAGGGAGCTACGGATGAGCAGTTCTTC
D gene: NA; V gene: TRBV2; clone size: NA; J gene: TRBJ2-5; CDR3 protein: CARSHRQETQYF; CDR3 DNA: TGTGCCAGGTCCCACCGCCAAGAGACCCAGTACTTC
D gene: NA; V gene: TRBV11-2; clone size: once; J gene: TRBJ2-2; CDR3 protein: CASSLGPTSYTGELFF; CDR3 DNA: TGTGCCAGCAGCTTAGGTCCTACTAGCTACACCGGGGAGCTGTTTTTT
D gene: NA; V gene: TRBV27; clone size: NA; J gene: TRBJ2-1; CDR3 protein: CASSPWGLNNEQFF; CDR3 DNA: TGTGCCAGCAGTCCGTGGGGGCTAAACAATGAGCAGTTCTTC
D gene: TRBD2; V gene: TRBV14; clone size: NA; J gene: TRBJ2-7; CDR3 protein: CASSLRTSGRAGYEQYF; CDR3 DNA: TGTGCCAGCAGCCTCCGGACTAGCGGGAGGGCGGGGTACGAGCAGTACTTC
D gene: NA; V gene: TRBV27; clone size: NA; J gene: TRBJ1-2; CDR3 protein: CASSWAGGTFNYGYTF; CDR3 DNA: TGTGCCAGCAGTTGGGCCGGGGGCACCTTCAACTATGGCTACACCTTC
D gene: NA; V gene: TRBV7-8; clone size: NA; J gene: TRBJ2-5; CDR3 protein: CASSLVLVAPPQYF; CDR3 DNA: TGTGCCAGCAGCTTAGTCTTAGTGGCACCTCCCCAGTACTTC
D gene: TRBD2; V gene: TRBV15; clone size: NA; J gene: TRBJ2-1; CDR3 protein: CATSRGTGLAGVSWWEQFF; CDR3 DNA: TGTGCCACCAGCAGAGGAACGGGACTAGCGGGAGTTTCGTGGTGGGAGCAGTTCTTC
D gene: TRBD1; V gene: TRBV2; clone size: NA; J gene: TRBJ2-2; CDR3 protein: CASRDPTGGRATGELFF; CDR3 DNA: TGTGCCAGCAGGGACCCTACAGGGGGCCGAGCCACCGGGGAGCTGTTTTTT
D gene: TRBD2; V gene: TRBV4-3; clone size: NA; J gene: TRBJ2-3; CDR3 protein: CASSQEAGEADTQYF; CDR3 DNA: TGCGCCAGCAGCCAAGAGGCGGGAGAGGCAGATACGCAGTATTTT